This T cell receptor (beta chain) was sequenced for a study of blood T cell repertoires in COVID-19. The CDR3 has 13 residues. Germline CDR1 reads WSHSY; CDR2 reads SAAADI. The V and J ends lost 6 bases and 2 bases respectively, with 11 bases between them. Profiling relied on immunoSEQ multiplex PCR, and the TCRdb table lists in-frame clones only, not all of them. The data hold about 75,000 clones, with 88% observed a single time. The chain carries TRBV10-2 and TRBJ2-7; a weak D match, TRBD2 (5 bases). This TCR was sampled from a human donor in a cohort sampled during active COVID-19. Sequencing was done on a sample of peripheral blood. The CDR3 DNA is TGCGCCAGCAGAGGACTGGAAACCTACGAGCAGTACTTC. This gives the protein CASRGLETYEQYF.